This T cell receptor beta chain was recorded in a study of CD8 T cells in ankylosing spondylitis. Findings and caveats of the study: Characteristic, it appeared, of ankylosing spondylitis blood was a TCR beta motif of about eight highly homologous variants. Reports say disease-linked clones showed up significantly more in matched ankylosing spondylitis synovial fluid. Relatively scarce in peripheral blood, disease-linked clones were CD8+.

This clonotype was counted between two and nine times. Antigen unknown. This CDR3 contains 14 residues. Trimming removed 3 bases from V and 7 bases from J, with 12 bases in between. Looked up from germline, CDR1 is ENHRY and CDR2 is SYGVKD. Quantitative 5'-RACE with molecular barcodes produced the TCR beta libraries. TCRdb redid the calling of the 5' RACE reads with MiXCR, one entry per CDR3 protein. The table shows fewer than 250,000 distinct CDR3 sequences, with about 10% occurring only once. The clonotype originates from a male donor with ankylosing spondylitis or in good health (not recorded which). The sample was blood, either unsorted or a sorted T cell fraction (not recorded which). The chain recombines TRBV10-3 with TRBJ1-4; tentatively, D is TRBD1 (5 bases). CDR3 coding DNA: TGTGCCATCAGTGACCAGGGTGGCGGTGAAAAACTGTTTTTT. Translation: CAISDQGGGEKLFF.